This T cell receptor beta chain stems from a study of T cell changes during pregnancy in multiple sclerosis. The assay was immunoSEQ multiplex PCR, and TCRdb's table has in-frame clones only and misses some. The sample contains 40,000 to 55,000 clones, about 92% of which appear only once. The CDR3 extends over 16 amino acids. V lost 1 base and J lost 7; bases outside the gene matches: 6. The germline CDR1 and CDR2 sequences are SGHTA and FQGNSA. The clonotype was recovered from a female donor with multiple sclerosis, enrolled in a pregnancy study. The chain recombines TRBV7-2 with TRBJ2-1, with 11 bases matching TRBD2. This specimen consisted of CD4+ T cells from peripheral blood mononuclear cells, obtained before pregnancy. The CDR3 nucleotides are TGTGCCAGCAGCTTAGAGGGGACTAGCGGTCGGAATGAGCAGTTCTTC. Protein: CASSLEGTSGRNEQFF.